This T cell receptor (beta chain) was observed in a study of T cell responses to AZD1222 COVID-19 vaccine. Germline lookup yields CDR1 GTSNPN and CDR2 SVGIG (reference sequence). The CDR3 is made up of 14 amino acids. The J segment lost 3 bases and the V segment lost 3 bases, leaving 5 bases of the junction unmatched. Profiling relied on immunoSEQ multiplex PCR, and the TCRdb table lists in-frame clones only, not all of them. This table has about 77,000 clones, roughly 90% appearing once. Here the sequenced sample was peripheral blood, taken 28 days after the second AZD1222 dose. This clonotype was obtained from an adult who received the AZD1222 COVID-19 vaccine. This chain joins TRBV30 and TRBJ2-1, with TRBD2 matching over 7 bases. The CDR3 loop is CAWSPLADYNEQFF. The CDR3 DNA follows: TGTGCCTGGAGCCCCCTAGCGGACTACAATGAGCAGTTCTTC.